The rows below give T cell receptor beta chains drawn from one sample of a study of cytomegalovirus exposure and HLA in healthy donors. Method: immunoSEQ multiplex PCR; TCRdb's copy keeps in-frame clones and lacks some. The sample has some 200,000 clones, just over 75% seen once. The sequencing input was PBMCs. The source of these receptors is a woman aged 25 to 39 in good health and CMV-seropositive. CDR3s include the opening cysteine and the closing phenylalanine or tryptophan. The order of the fields is D gene, J gene, clone size, V gene, CDR3 length, CDR3 protein, CDR3 DNA. A D gene is named only where the DNA matches it firmly. The listing skips clone size in some rows; elsewhere it reads once, few, many or a size class.

>TRBD1|TRBJ1-4|.|TRBV6-6|16
CASSYYPGTVNEKLFF
TGTGCCAGCAGTTATTACCCCGGGACAGTTAATGAAAAACTGTTTTTT
>.|TRBJ2-7|.|TRBV6-5|13
CASSLGSSYEQYF
TGTGCCAGCAGTTTGGGGAGCTCCTACGAGCAGTACTTC
>.|TRBJ1-6|.|TRBV27|14
CASSLSSGISPLHF
TGTGCCAGCAGTTTATCGTCGGGGATTTCACCCCTCCACTTT
>TRBD2|TRBJ2-7|few|TRBV19|14
CASSPGLAAYEQYF
TGTGCCAGTAGTCCGGGACTAGCGGCCTACGAGCAGTACTTC
>TRBD2|TRBJ2-3|once|TRBV5-1|15
CASRPHSGRTDTQYF
TGCGCCAGCAGACCCCATAGCGGGAGAACAGATACGCAGTATTTT
>.|TRBJ1-4|few|TRBV10-3|12
CAISESRLELFF
TGTGCCATCAGTGAGTCGAGACTGGAACTGTTTTTT
>.|TRBJ1-4|.|TRBV28|14
CASSSPGDNEKLFF
TGTGCCAGCAGTTCCCCAGGCGATAATGAAAAACTGTTTTTT
>TRBD1|TRBJ1-2|.|TRBV6-5|14
CASSKTGGLAGYTF
TGTGCCAGCAGTAAGACAGGGGGTCTCGCTGGCTACACCTTC
>TRBD2|TRBJ2-1|.|TRBV4-1|17
CASSQSSGGAYYNEQFF
TGCGCCAGCAGCCAATCTAGCGGGGGGGCCTATTACAATGAGCAGTTCTTC
>TRBD1|TRBJ1-1|.|TRBV5-1|16
CASSLGQGQMNTEAFF
TGCGCCAGCAGCCTGGGACAGGGGCAAATGAACACTGAAGCTTTCTTT
>.|TRBJ1-1|.|TRBV25-1|13
CASSGQMNTEAFF
TGTGCCAGCAGTGGCCAGATGAACACTGAAGCTTTCTTT
>TRBD2|TRBJ2-1|.|TRBV9|15
CASSLTSGNYNEQFF
TGTGCCAGCAGCCTAACTAGCGGGAACTACAATGAGCAGTTCTTC
>TRBD2|TRBJ2-5|once|TRBV28|15
CASRHSGGPQETQYF
TGTGCCAGCAGACATAGCGGGGGGCCCCAAGAGACCCAGTACTTC
>TRBD1|TRBJ2-3|.|TRBV9|14
CASSRTGFTDTQYF
TGTGCCAGCAGCCGGACAGGATTCACAGATACGCAGTATTTT
>TRBD1|TRBJ1-2|.|TRBV28|16
CASLTGPGQGGYGYTF
TGTGCCAGCCTAACTGGGCCGGGACAGGGAGGGTATGGCTACACCTTC
>.|TRBJ1-2|once|TRBV19|16
CASSMSGKSRNYGYTF
TGTGCCAGTAGTATGTCGGGGAAATCTCGGAACTATGGCTACACCTTC
>.|TRBJ2-7|.|TRBV2|14
CASKEQTPSYEQYF
TGTGCCAGCAAGGAACAGACCCCCTCCTACGAGCAGTACTTC
>.|TRBJ1-2|.|TRBV4-3|15
CASSQGLGAWYGYTF
TGCGCCAGCAGCCAAGGTCTTGGGGCATGGTATGGCTACACCTTC
>.|TRBJ1-5|once|TRBV2|13
CASSAGSNQPQHF
TGTGCCAGCAGCGCGGGGAGCAATCAGCCCCAGCATTTT
>TRBD2|TRBJ2-1|.|TRBV7-2|16
CASSPRTSGRASEQFF
TGTGCCAGCAGCCCCAGGACTAGCGGGAGGGCCAGTGAGCAGTTCTTC
>TRBD2|TRBJ2-5|.|TRBV10-3|14
CAISELASGETQYF
TGTGCCATCAGTGAGTTGGCTAGCGGGGAGACCCAGTACTTC
>TRBD1|TRBJ1-1|.|TRBV25-1|16
CASSDTGGFAGTEAFF
TGTGCCAGCAGTGATACAGGGGGCTTTGCGGGCACTGAAGCTTTCTTT
>TRBD1|TRBJ2-2|.|TRBV28|13
CATTGANTGELFF
TGTGCCACGACAGGGGCGAACACCGGGGAGCTGTTTTTT
>.|TRBJ2-2|.|TRBV6-6|13
CASTPAYAGELLF
TGTGCCAGCACCCCTGCTTACGCCGGGGAGCTGCTTTTT
>.|TRBJ2-7|.|TRBV10-1|13
CASERAPGYEQYF
TGCGCCAGCGAGCGGGCCCCCGGCTACGAGCAGTACTTC
>.|TRBJ2-3|.|TRBV14|14
CASSQVGQLDTQYF
TGTGCCAGCAGCCAGGTCGGACAGTTAGATACGCAGTATTTT
>.|TRBJ2-7|.|TRBV5-1|13
CASGEGEFNEQYF
TGCGCCAGCGGCGAAGGGGAATTCAACGAGCAGTACTTC
>TRBD1|TRBJ2-5|.|TRBV7-7|15
CASSLVTGVEETQYF
TGTGCCAGCAGCTTAGTGACAGGGGTAGAAGAGACCCAGTACTTC
>.|TRBJ2-1|.|TRBV28|14
CASGRQPSYNEQFF
TGTGCCAGCGGTAGACAGCCTTCCTACAATGAGCAGTTCTTC
>TRBD1|TRBJ1-2|once|TRBV10-2|13
CASSQQGFYGYTF
TGCGCCAGCAGTCAACAGGGGTTCTATGGCTACACCTTC
>.|TRBJ1-1|.|TRBV27|14
CASSTRSVLEEAFF
TGTGCCAGCAGTACGCGAAGCGTCCTAGAAGAAGCTTTCTTT
>.|TRBJ1-2|.|TRBV14|15
CASSYSPGHFYGYTF
TGTGCCAGCAGCTACAGCCCGGGACACTTCTATGGCTACACCTTC
>TRBD2|TRBJ2-3|few|TRBV27|20
CASIRRTGTSGRSSTDTQYF
TGTGCCAGCATCCGTCGAACCGGGACTAGCGGGAGGTCTAGCACAGATACGCAGTATTTT
>TRBD1|TRBJ1-2|.|TRBV29-1|15
CSVSSVSGTVYGYTF
TGCAGCGTTTCGTCGGTGTCGGGGACAGTCTATGGCTACACCTTC
>.|TRBJ2-1|.|TRBV5-1|14
CASSSGLRDNEQFF
TGCGCCAGCAGCTCGGGACTCCGAGACAATGAGCAGTTCTTC
>.|TRBJ2-7|once|TRBV13|15
CASSLGPGHNYEQYF
TGTGCCAGCAGCTTAGGCCCGGGACACAACTACGAGCAGTACTTC
>TRBD1|TRBJ1-2|.|TRBV5-1|16
CASSLVRDSLNYGYTF
TGCGCCAGCAGCTTGGTCCGGGACAGCCTTAACTATGGCTACACCTTC
>TRBD1|TRBJ1-1|.|TRBV7-2|14
CASSLGDRNTEAFF
TGTGCCAGCAGCTTAGGGGACAGGAACACTGAAGCTTTCTTT
>TRBD2|TRBJ2-1|.|TRBV5-1|16
CASSLRLAGSYNEQFF
TGCGCCAGCAGCTTAAGACTAGCGGGATCCTACAATGAGCAGTTCTTC
>.|TRBJ2-7|.|TRBV6-5|14
CASSYSQGFYEQYF
TGTGCCAGCAGTTACTCTCAGGGGTTTTACGAGCAGTACTTC
>.|TRBJ1-1|.|TRBV5-4|13
CASSSGGGVEAFF
TGTGCCAGCAGCTCAGGTGGGGGCGTTGAAGCTTTCTTT
>.|TRBJ2-2|few|TRBV5-6|14
CASSLAWSAGELFF
TGTGCCAGCAGCTTGGCCTGGAGTGCCGGGGAGCTGTTTTTT
>TRBD1|TRBJ1-3|.|TRBV27|15
CASSDRGFSGNTIYF
TGTGCCAGCAGCGACAGGGGTTTCTCTGGAAACACCATATATTTT